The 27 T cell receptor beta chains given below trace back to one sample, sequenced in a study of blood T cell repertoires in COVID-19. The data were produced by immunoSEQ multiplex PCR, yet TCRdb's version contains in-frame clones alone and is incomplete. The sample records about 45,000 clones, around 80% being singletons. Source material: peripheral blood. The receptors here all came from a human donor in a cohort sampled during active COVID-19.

The CDR3 nucleotides read TGCGCCAGCAGCCAAGATGGTTGGTTCCCGGGGAAGTCGAACACCGGGGAGCTGTTTTTT. Its translation is CASSQDGWFPGKSNTGELFF. This chain joins TRBV4-3 and TRBJ2-2; a possible D gene is TRBD2 (5 bases). CDR3 length: 20 amino acids. Germline values: CDR1 LGHNA, CDR2 YSLEER. Between the trimmed V and J ends, which lost 0 bases and 0 bases, there was a span of 20 bases.

The CDR3 reads CASSGGGYEQYV. The CDR3 coding sequence is TGCGCCAGCAGTGGGGGGGGCTACGAGCAGTACGTC. The rearrangement joins TRBV10-2 to TRBJ2-7; 7 nucleotides align to TRBD2. There are 12 residues in the CDR3. With V trimmed by 4 bases and J by 3 bases, 0 bases remained unmatched. CDR1 is WSHSY and CDR2 is SAAADI in the germline V gene.

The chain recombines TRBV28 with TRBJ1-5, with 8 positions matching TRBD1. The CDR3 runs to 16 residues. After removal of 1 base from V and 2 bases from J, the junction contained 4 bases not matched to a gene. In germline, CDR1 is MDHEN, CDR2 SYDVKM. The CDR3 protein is CASSLLAGGGNQPQHF. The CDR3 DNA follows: TGTGCCAGCAGTTTATTGGCAGGGGGCGGCAATCAGCCCCAGCATTTT.

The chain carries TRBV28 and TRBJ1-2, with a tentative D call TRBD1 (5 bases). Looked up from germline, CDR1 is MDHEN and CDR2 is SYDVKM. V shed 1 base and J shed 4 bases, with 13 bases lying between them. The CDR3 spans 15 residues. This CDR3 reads CASSLLGGSVYGYTF. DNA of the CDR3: TGTGCCAGCAGTTTATTGGGGGGATCAGTCTATGGCTACACCTTC.

The CDR3 DNA is TGTGCCAGCAGCCAAGTAGCCAGCTCGTCTGGGGCCAACGTCCTGACTTTC. This translates into CASSQVASSSGANVLTF. This chain joins TRBV7-6 and TRBJ2-6, with unresolved D. Deletions cut 5 bases from V and 1 base from J, with 15 bases between. The CDR3 runs 17 residues. CDR1 and CDR2 (germline): SGHVS, FNYEAQ.

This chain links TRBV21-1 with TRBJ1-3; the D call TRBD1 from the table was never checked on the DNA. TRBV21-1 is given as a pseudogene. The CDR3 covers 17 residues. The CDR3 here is CASSKGLQQGAGNTIYF. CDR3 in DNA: TGTGCCAGCAGCAAAGGGCTACAACAGGGAGCTGGAAACACCATATATTTT.

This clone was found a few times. The CDR3 is CASSSWTPKDEQFF. CDR3 DNA sequence: TGTGCCAGTAGTTCCTGGACACCCAAGGATGAGCAGTTCTTC. This chain connects TRBV19 to TRBJ2-1, with D perhaps TRBD1 (5 bases). CDR3 length: 14 residues. Germline-derived CDR1 and CDR2 are LNHDA and SQIVND (reference sequence). Trimming took off 5 bases at V and 8 bases at J, with 16 bases between the two ends.

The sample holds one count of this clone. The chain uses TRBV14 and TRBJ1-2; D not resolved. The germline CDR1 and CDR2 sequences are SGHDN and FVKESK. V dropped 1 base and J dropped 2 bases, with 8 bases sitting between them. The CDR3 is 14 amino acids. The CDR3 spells CASSQVNRNYGYTF. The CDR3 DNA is TGTGCCAGCAGCCAAGTTAACAGAAACTATGGCTACACCTTC.

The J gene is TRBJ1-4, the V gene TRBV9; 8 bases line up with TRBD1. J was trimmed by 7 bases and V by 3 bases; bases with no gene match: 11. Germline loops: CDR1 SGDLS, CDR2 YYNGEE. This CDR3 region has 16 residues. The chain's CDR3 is CASSAAQGQGFEKLFF. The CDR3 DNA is TGTGCCAGCAGCGCCGCGCAAGGACAGGGATTTGAAAAACTGTTTTTT.

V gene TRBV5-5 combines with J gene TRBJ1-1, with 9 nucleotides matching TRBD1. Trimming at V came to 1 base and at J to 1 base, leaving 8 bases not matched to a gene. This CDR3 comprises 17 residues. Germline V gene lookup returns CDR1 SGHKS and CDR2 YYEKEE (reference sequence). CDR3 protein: CASSLTSDRGPNTEAFF. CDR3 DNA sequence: TGTGCCAGCAGCTTGACCTCGGACAGGGGACCGAACACTGAAGCTTTCTTT.

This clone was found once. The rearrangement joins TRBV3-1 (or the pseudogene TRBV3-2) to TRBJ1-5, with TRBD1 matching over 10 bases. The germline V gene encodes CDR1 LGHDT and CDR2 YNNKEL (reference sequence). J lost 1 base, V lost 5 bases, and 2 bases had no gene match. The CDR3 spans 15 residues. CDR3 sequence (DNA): TGTGCCAGCAGCTCGGACAGGGGGAGCAATCAGCCCCAGCATTTT. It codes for CASSSDRGSNQPQHF.

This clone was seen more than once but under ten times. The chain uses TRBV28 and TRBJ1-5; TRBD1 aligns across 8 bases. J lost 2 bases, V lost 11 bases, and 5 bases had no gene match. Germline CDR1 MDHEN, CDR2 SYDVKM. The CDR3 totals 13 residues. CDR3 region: CAAKQGGNQPQHF. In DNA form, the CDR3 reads TGTGCCGCCAAACAGGGGGGCAATCAGCCCCAGCATTTT.

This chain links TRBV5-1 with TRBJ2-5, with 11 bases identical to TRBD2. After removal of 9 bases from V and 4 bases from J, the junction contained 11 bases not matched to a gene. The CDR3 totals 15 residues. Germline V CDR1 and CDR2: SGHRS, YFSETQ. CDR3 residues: CATTRSGGAGETQYF. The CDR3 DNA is TGCGCCACGACGCGTAGCGGGGGGGCGGGAGAGACCCAGTACTTC.

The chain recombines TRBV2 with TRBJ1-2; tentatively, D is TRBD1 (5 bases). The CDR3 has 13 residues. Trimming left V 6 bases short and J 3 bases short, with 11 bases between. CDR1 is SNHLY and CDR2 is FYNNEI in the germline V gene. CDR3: CASSETAYYGYTF. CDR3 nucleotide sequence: TGTGCCAGCAGCGAGACAGCATACTATGGCTACACCTTC. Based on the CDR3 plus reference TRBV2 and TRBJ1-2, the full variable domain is EPEVTQTPSHQVTQMGQEVILRCVPISNHLYFYWYRQILGQKVEFLVSFYNNEISEKSEIFDDQFSVERPDGSNFTLKIRSTKLEDSAMYFCASSETAYYGYTFGSGTRLTVV.

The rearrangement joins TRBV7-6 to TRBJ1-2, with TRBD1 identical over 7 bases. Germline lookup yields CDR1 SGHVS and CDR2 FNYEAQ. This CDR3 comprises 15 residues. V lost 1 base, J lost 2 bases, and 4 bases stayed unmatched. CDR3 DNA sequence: TGTGCCAGCAGCTTAGGGACAGGAGGAAACTATGGCTACACCTTC. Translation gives CASSLGTGGNYGYTF.

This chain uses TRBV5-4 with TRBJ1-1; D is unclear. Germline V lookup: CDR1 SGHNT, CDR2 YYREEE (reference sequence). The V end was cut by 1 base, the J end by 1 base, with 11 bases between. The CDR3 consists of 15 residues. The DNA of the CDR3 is TGTGCCAGCAGCTTGCAAGGCAGCGAGAACACTGAAGCTTTCTTT. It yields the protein CASSLQGSENTEAFF.

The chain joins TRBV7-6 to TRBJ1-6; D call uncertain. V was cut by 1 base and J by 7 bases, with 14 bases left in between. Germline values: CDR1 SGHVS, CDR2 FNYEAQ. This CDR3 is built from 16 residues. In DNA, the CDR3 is TGTGCCAGCAGCTTAGGAGGGTCGGGCAGCAATTCACCCCTCCACTTT. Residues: CASSLGGSGSNSPLHF.

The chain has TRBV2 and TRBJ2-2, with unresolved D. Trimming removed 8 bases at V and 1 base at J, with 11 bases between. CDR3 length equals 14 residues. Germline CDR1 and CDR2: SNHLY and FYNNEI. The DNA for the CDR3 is TGTGCCAGCTCACTAACGGAGAACACCGGGGAGCTGTTTTTT. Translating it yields CASSLTENTGELFF.

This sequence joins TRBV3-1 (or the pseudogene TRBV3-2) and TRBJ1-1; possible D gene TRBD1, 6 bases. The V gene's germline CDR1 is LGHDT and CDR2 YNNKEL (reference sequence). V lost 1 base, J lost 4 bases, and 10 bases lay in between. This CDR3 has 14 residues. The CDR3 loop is CASSQVQGVTEAFF. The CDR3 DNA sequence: TGTGCCAGCAGCCAAGTACAGGGTGTCACTGAAGCTTTCTTT.

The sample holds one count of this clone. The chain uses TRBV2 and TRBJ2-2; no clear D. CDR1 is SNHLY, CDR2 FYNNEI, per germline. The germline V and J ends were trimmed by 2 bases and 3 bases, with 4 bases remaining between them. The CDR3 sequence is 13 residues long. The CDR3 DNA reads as TGTGCCAGCAGTGAACAGTACACCGGGGAGCTGTTTTTT. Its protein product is CASSEQYTGELFF.

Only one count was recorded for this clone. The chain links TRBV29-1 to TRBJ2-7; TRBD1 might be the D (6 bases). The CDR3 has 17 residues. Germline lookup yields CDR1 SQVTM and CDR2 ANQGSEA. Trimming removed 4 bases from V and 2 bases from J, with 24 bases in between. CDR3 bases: TGCAGCGTTGGCCCAATGGCCACAGGGACCGAGCCCTACGAGCAGTACTTC. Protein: CSVGPMATGTEPYEQYF.

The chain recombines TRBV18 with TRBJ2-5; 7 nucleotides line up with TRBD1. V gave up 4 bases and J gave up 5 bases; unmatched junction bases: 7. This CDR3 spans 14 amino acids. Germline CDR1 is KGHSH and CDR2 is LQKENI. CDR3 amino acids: CASSLRTGSETQYF. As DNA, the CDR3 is TGTGCCAGCTCACTTCGGACAGGTTCGGAGACCCAGTACTTC.

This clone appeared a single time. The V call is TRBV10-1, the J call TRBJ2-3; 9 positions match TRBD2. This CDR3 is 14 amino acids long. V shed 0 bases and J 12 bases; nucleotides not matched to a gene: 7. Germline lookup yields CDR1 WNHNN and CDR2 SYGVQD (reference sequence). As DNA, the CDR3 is TGCGCCAGCAGTGAGTCCGGGACTAGCAGCTCTCAGTATTTT. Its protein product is CASSESGTSSSQYF.

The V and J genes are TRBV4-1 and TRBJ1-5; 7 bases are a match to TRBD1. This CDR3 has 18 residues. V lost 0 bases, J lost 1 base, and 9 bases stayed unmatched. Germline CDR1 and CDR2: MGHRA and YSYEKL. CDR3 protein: CASSQEGDSLLSNQPQHF. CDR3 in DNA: TGCGCCAGCAGCCAAGAGGGGGACAGCCTTTTAAGCAATCAGCCCCAGCATTTT.

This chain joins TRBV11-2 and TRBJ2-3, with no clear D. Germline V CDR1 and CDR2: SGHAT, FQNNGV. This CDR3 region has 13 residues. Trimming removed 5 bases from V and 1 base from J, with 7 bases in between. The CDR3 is CASSPPGTDTQYF. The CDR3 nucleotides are TGTGCCAGCAGCCCCCCAGGCACAGATACGCAGTATTTT.

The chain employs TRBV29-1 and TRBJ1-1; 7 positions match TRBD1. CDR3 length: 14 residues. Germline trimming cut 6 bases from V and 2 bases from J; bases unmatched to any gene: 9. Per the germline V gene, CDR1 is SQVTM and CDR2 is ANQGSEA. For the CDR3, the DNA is TGCAGCGTGGTCGACAGGGCTGGTAACACTGAAGCTTTCTTT. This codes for CSVVDRAGNTEAFF.

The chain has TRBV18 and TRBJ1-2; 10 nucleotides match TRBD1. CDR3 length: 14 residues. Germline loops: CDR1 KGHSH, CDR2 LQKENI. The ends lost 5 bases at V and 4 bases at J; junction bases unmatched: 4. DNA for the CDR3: TGTGCCAGCTCAGGCGGGACAGGGGTCTATGGCTACACCTTC. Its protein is CASSGGTGVYGYTF. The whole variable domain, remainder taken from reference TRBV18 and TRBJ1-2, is NAGVMQNPRHLVRRRGQEARLRCSPMKGHSHVYWYRQLPEEGLKFMVYLQKENIIDESGMPKERFSAEFPKEGPSILRIQQVVRGDSAAYFCASSGGTGVYGYTFGSGTRLTVV.